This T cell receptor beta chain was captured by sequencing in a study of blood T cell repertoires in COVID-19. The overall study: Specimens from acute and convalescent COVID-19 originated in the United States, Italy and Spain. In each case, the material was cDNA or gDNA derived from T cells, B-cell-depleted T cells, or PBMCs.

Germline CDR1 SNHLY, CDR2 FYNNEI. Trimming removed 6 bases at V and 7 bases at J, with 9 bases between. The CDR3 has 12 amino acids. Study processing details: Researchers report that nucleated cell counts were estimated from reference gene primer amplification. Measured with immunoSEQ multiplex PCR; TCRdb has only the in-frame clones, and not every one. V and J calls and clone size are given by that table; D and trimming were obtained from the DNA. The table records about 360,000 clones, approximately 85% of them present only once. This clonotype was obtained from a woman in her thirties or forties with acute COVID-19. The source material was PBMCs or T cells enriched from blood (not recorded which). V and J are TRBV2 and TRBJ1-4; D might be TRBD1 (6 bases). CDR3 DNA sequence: TGTGCCAGCAGGGCAGGGGTTGAAAAACTGTTTTTT. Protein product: CASRAGVEKLFF. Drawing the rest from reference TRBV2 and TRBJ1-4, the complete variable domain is EPEVTQTPSHQVTQMGQEVILRCVPISNHLYFYWYRQILGQKVEFLVSFYNNEISEKSEIFDDQFSVERPDGSNFTLKIRSTKLEDSAMYFCASRAGVEKLFFGSGTQLSVL.